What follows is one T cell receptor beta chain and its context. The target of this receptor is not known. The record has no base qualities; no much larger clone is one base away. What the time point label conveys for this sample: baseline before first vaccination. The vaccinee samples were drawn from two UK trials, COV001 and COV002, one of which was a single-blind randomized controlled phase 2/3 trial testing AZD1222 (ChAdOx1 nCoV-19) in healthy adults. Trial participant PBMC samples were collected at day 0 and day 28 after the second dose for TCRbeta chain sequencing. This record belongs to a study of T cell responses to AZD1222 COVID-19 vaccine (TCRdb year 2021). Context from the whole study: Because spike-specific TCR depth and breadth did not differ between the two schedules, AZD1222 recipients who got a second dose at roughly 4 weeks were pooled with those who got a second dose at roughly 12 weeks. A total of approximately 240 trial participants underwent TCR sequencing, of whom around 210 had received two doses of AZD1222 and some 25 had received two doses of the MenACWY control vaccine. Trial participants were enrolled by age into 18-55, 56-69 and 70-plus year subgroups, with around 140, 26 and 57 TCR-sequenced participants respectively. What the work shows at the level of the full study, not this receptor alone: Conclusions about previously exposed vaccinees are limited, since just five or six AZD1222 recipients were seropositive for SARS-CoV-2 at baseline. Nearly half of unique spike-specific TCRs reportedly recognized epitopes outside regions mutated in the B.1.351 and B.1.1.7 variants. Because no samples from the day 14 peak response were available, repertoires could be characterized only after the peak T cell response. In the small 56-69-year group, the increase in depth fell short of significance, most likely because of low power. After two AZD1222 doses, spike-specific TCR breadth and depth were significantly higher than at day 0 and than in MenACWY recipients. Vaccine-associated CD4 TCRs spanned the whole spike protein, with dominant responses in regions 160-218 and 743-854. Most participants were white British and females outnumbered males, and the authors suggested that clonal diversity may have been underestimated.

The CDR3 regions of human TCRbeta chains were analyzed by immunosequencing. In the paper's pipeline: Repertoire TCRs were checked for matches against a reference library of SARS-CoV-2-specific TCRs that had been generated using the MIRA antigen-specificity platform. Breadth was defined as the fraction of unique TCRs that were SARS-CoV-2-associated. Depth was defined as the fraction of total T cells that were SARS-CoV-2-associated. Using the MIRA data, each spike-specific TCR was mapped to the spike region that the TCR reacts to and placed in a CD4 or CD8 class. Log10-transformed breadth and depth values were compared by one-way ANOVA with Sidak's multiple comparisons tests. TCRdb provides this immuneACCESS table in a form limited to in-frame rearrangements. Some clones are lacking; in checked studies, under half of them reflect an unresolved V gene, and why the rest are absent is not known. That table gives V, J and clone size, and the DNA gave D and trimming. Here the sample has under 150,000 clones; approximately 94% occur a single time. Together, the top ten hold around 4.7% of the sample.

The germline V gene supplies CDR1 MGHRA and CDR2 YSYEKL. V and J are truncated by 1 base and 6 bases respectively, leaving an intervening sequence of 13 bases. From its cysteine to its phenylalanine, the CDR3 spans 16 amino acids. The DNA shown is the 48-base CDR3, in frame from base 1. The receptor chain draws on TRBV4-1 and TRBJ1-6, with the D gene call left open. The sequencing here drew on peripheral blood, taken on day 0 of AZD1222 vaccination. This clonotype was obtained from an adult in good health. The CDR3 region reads CASSQAGTVLNSPLHF. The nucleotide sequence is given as TGCGCCAGCAGCCAAGCGGGTACAGTACTTAATTCACCCCTCCACTTT.